A selection of T cell receptor beta chains follows, all from one sample in a study of human T cells and chemical hapten exposure. TCRdb itself ran the RACE reads through MiXCR, one entry per CDR3 protein. The sample includes under 85,000 distinct CDR3 sequences, approximately 10% of them seen just once. The source material was whole blood, sampled in connection with sensitization to the hapten diphenylcyclopropenone (DPC). The receptors here all came from a woman between 45 and 60 years old with alopecia areata. Some clones in this sample may be carry-over from other donors' samples. Both conserved end residues are part of each CDR3. Each record gives: D gene, clone size, CDR3 length, J gene, V gene, CDR3 protein, CDR3 DNA. D genes are given only for firm matches. Rows give clone size only sometimes, using once, few, many, or a class for an expanded clone.

d_call: TRBD1; clone_size: many; cdr3_length: 14; j_call: TRBJ1-4; v_call: TRBV27; cdr3_aa: CASKRQGGNEKLFF; cdr3_nt: TGTGCCAGCAAACGACAGGGGGGTAATGAAAAACTGTTTTTT
d_call: NA; clone_size: few; cdr3_length: 14; j_call: TRBJ2-1; v_call: TRBV2; cdr3_aa: CASSEGAFYNEQFF; cdr3_nt: TGTGCCAGCAGTGAAGGTGCTTTTTACAATGAGCAGTTCTTC
d_call: TRBD1; clone_size: many; cdr3_length: 15; j_call: TRBJ2-1; v_call: TRBV7-2; cdr3_aa: CASSLTGTGYNEQFF; cdr3_nt: TGTGCCAGCAGCTTAACCGGGACAGGATACAATGAGCAGTTCTTC
d_call: TRBD2; clone_size: many; cdr3_length: 16; j_call: TRBJ2-7; v_call: TRBV18; cdr3_aa: CASSPSLAATAYEQYF; cdr3_nt: TGTGCCAGCTCACCAAGCCTAGCGGCGACCGCCTACGAGCAGTACTTC
d_call: TRBD2; clone_size: medium-sized; cdr3_length: 17; j_call: TRBJ2-1; v_call: TRBV20-1; cdr3_aa: CSARIIKTSGLENEQFF; cdr3_nt: TGCAGTGCTAGAATAATTAAGACTAGCGGGCTGGAGAATGAGCAGTTCTTC
d_call: NA; clone_size: NA; cdr3_length: 13; j_call: TRBJ2-5; v_call: TRBV20-1; cdr3_aa: CSARAPQGQTQYF; cdr3_nt: TGCAGTGCACGGGCCCCCCAGGGGCAGACCCAGTACTTC
d_call: NA; clone_size: many; cdr3_length: 17; j_call: TRBJ2-2; v_call: TRBV19; cdr3_aa: CASSSVSTGTGTGELFF; cdr3_nt: TGTGCCAGTAGCTCGGTTTCTACAGGGACGGGCACCGGGGAGCTGTTTTTT
d_call: NA; clone_size: few; cdr3_length: 14; j_call: TRBJ1-1; v_call: TRBV3-1; cdr3_aa: CASSQPGGSTEAFF; cdr3_nt: TGTGCCAGCAGCCAACCGGGGGGGTCCACTGAAGCTTTCTTT
d_call: NA; clone_size: NA; cdr3_length: 13; j_call: TRBJ2-1; v_call: TRBV3-1; cdr3_aa: CASSQGPNNEQFF; cdr3_nt: TGTGCCAGCAGCCAGGGGCCAAACAATGAGCAGTTCTTC
d_call: NA; clone_size: many; cdr3_length: 13; j_call: TRBJ2-2; v_call: TRBV11-2; cdr3_aa: CASSLTNTGELFF; cdr3_nt: TGTGCCAGCAGCTTGACAAACACCGGGGAGCTGTTTTTT
d_call: NA; clone_size: few; cdr3_length: 16; j_call: TRBJ2-3; v_call: TRBV5-1; cdr3_aa: CASSLDGSVVTDTQYF; cdr3_nt: TGCGCCAGCAGCTTGGACGGCTCAGTAGTCACAGATACGCAGTATTTT
d_call: NA; clone_size: NA; cdr3_length: 14; j_call: TRBJ2-2; v_call: TRBV5-1; cdr3_aa: CASRTTDYTGELFF; cdr3_nt: TGCGCCAGCAGAACGACAGACTACACCGGGGAGCTGTTTTTT
d_call: TRBD2; clone_size: few; cdr3_length: 16; j_call: TRBJ2-7; v_call: TRBV5-6; cdr3_aa: CASSLGASGRADEQYF; cdr3_nt: TGTGCCAGCAGCTTGGGAGCTAGCGGGAGAGCCGACGAGCAGTACTTC
d_call: NA; clone_size: many; cdr3_length: 13; j_call: TRBJ1-6; v_call: TRBV30; cdr3_aa: CAWSGSRRSPLHF; cdr3_nt: TGTGCCTGGAGTGGAAGCAGGCGTTCACCCCTCCACTTT
d_call: NA; clone_size: few; cdr3_length: 15; j_call: TRBJ2-3; v_call: TRBV9; cdr3_aa: CASSVGLIAPDTQYF; cdr3_nt: TGTGCCAGCAGCGTCGGTCTCATAGCCCCAGATACGCAGTATTTT
d_call: NA; clone_size: many; cdr3_length: 15; j_call: TRBJ1-5; v_call: TRBV27; cdr3_aa: CASASVTVSNQPQHF; cdr3_nt: TGTGCCAGCGCCTCTGTAACCGTTAGCAATCAGCCCCAGCATTTT
d_call: TRBD2; clone_size: many; cdr3_length: 15; j_call: TRBJ2-3; v_call: TRBV7-2; cdr3_aa: CASSYVAGDPDTQYF; cdr3_nt: TGTGCCAGCAGCTACGTAGCGGGAGACCCAGATACGCAGTATTTT
d_call: NA; clone_size: NA; cdr3_length: 13; j_call: TRBJ2-1; v_call: TRBV29-1; cdr3_aa: CSVGSYGQGEQFF; cdr3_nt: TGCAGCGTTGGATCCTATGGGCAGGGTGAGCAGTTCTTC
d_call: TRBD2; clone_size: NA; cdr3_length: 15; j_call: TRBJ2-3; v_call: TRBV29-1; cdr3_aa: CSVEPGLAETDTQYF; cdr3_nt: TGCAGCGTTGAACCGGGACTAGCGGAGACAGATACGCAGTATTTT
d_call: NA; clone_size: few; cdr3_length: 14; j_call: TRBJ2-2; v_call: TRBV11-1; cdr3_aa: CATGGTGDTGELFF; cdr3_nt: TGTGCCACCGGGGGGACAGGCGACACCGGGGAGCTGTTTTTT
d_call: TRBD1; clone_size: few; cdr3_length: 16; j_call: TRBJ1-1; v_call: TRBV7-3; cdr3_aa: CASSLSHTGGNTEAFF; cdr3_nt: TGTGCCAGCAGCTTATCCCACACAGGGGGTAACACTGAAGCTTTCTTT
d_call: TRBD1; clone_size: NA; cdr3_length: 16; j_call: TRBJ2-7; v_call: TRBV10-2; cdr3_aa: CASSESGGQGADEQYF; cdr3_nt: TGCGCCAGCAGTGAGTCGGGGGGACAGGGGGCGGACGAGCAGTACTTC
d_call: NA; clone_size: many; cdr3_length: 11; j_call: TRBJ1-4; v_call: TRBV29-1; cdr3_aa: CSVEEGEKLFF; cdr3_nt: TGCAGCGTTGAAGAGGGCGAAAAACTGTTTTTT
d_call: NA; clone_size: many; cdr3_length: 12; j_call: TRBJ2-1; v_call: TRBV11-2; cdr3_aa: CASSRRRNEQFF; cdr3_nt: TGTGCCAGCAGCCGTCGGCGGAATGAGCAGTTCTTC
d_call: TRBD2; clone_size: many; cdr3_length: 17; j_call: TRBJ2-3; v_call: TRBV19; cdr3_aa: CASTPHSGAGGTDTQYF; cdr3_nt: TGTGCCAGTACTCCCCATAGTGGAGCGGGAGGCACAGATACGCAGTATTTT
d_call: NA; clone_size: many; cdr3_length: 14; j_call: TRBJ2-3; v_call: TRBV18; cdr3_aa: CASSPGWREDTQYF; cdr3_nt: TGTGCCAGCTCACCAGGGTGGAGGGAAGATACGCAGTATTTT
d_call: NA; clone_size: many; cdr3_length: 13; j_call: TRBJ2-1; v_call: TRBV5-1; cdr3_aa: CASSLDWGWEQFF; cdr3_nt: TGCGCCAGCAGCCTCGACTGGGGATGGGAGCAGTTCTTC
d_call: NA; clone_size: few; cdr3_length: 17; j_call: TRBJ2-1; v_call: TRBV25-1; cdr3_aa: CASSEDGRFSSYNEQFF; cdr3_nt: TGTGCCAGCAGTGAAGATGGGCGGTTTAGCTCCTACAATGAGCAGTTCTTC
d_call: NA; clone_size: NA; cdr3_length: 15; j_call: TRBJ1-5; v_call: TRBV7-2; cdr3_aa: CASSFGGQSNQPQHF; cdr3_nt: TGTGCCAGCAGCTTTGGAGGACAGAGTAATCAGCCCCAGCATTTT
d_call: NA; clone_size: many; cdr3_length: 14; j_call: TRBJ2-2; v_call: TRBV12-3/TRBV12-4; cdr3_aa: CASILTGGRGELFF; cdr3_nt: TGTGCCAGCATTCTCACCGGAGGTCGGGGGGAGCTGTTTTTT
d_call: NA; clone_size: NA; cdr3_length: 15; j_call: TRBJ2-5; v_call: TRBV6-5; cdr3_aa: CASGGQLGLQETQYF; cdr3_nt: TGTGCCAGCGGCGGGCAACTAGGACTTCAAGAGACCCAGTACTTC
d_call: NA; clone_size: few; cdr3_length: 13; j_call: TRBJ1-5; v_call: TRBV2; cdr3_aa: CASSEWADQPQHF; cdr3_nt: TGTGCCAGCAGTGAATGGGCAGATCAGCCCCAGCATTTT
d_call: NA; clone_size: many; cdr3_length: 11; j_call: TRBJ2-7; v_call: TRBV20-1; cdr3_aa: CSALLSIEQYF; cdr3_nt: TGCAGTGCCCTCCTGAGTATCGAGCAGTACTTC
d_call: TRBD2; clone_size: many; cdr3_length: 15; j_call: TRBJ2-1; v_call: TRBV3-1; cdr3_aa: CASSQDPTSDDEQFF; cdr3_nt: TGTGCCAGCAGCCAAGATCCGACTAGCGATGATGAGCAGTTCTTC
d_call: NA; clone_size: few; cdr3_length: 15; j_call: TRBJ2-1; v_call: TRBV7-9; cdr3_aa: CASSPKVRVGNEQFF; cdr3_nt: TGTGCCAGCAGCCCTAAAGTGCGTGTTGGGAATGAGCAGTTCTTC
d_call: NA; clone_size: NA; cdr3_length: 14; j_call: TRBJ2-7; v_call: TRBV9; cdr3_aa: CASSVEGGPYEQYF; cdr3_nt: TGTGCCAGCAGCGTAGAGGGAGGCCCCTACGAGCAGTACTTC
d_call: NA; clone_size: few; cdr3_length: 14; j_call: TRBJ1-2; v_call: TRBV20-1; cdr3_aa: CSARDDRPNYGYTF; cdr3_nt: TGCAGTGCTAGAGATGACAGGCCTAACTATGGCTACACCTTC
d_call: NA; clone_size: NA; cdr3_length: 13; j_call: TRBJ2-7; v_call: TRBV20-1; cdr3_aa: CSARVVTKYEQYF; cdr3_nt: TGCAGTGCTAGAGTAGTGACTAAGTACGAGCAGTACTTC
d_call: TRBD1; clone_size: many; cdr3_length: 17; j_call: TRBJ2-2; v_call: TRBV6-6; cdr3_aa: CASSQNPTGWYTGELFF; cdr3_nt: TGTGCCAGCAGTCAAAACCCGACAGGGTGGTACACCGGGGAGCTGTTTTTT
d_call: TRBD2; clone_size: many; cdr3_length: 17; j_call: TRBJ2-1; v_call: TRBV20-1; cdr3_aa: CSARVAGGPSPYNEQFF; cdr3_nt: TGCAGTGCTAGAGTCGCGGGAGGGCCGAGCCCCTACAATGAGCAGTTCTTC